Shown below are 16 T cell receptor beta chains from a single sample sequenced in a study of regulatory T cells in long-lasting Graves disease. Time point reported: newly diagnosed GD, antithyroid drugs for less than 3 months. Isolated PBMC RNA provided the starting material for the TCR library. Libraries of TCR beta came from iRepertoire HTBI primers plus Arm-PCR of CDR3 regions. TCRdb re-analysed the multiplex PCR reads in MiXCR, keeping a single row per CDR3 protein. The table has roughly 500,000 distinct CDR3 sequences, 13% seen once. A further study also used this sample, focusing on T cells in Graves' hyperthyroidism and ophthalmopathy.

The sequences come from peripheral blood mononuclear cells (PBMCs), collected at new diagnosis, from a patient treated with antithyroid drugs. These receptors came from a man younger than 40 with Graves disease.

This clonotype appeared many times. The chain carries TRBV19 and TRBJ1-5, with D tentatively TRBD1 (5 bases). Germline V gives CDR1 LNHDA, CDR2 SQIVND (reference sequence). Trimming cost V 3 bases and J 2 bases, with 11 bases left between them. The CDR3 has 15 residues. CDR3 nucleotides: TGTGCCAGTAGTATCGAAGAGGGACGCAATCAGCCCCAGCATTTT. Residues: CASSIEEGRNQPQHF.

This clonotype occurred many times. The J gene is TRBJ1-4, the V gene TRBV5-1, with a possible D match to TRBD1 (6 bases). From germline, CDR1 is SGHRS and CDR2 YFSETQ. The CDR3 is 16 amino acids. V lost 2 bases to trimming and J lost 8 bases, with 19 bases between them. As DNA, the CDR3 is TGCGCCAGCAGCTTATCCTCAGGGGCCAACCAAGAAAAACTGTTTTTT. Residues: CASSLSSGANQEKLFF.

This clonotype has ten or more counts. J is TRBJ2-7 and V is TRBV20-1; 7 positions agree with TRBD2. The CDR3 is made up of 15 amino acids. Germline trimming cut 1 base from V and 2 bases from J; bases unmatched to any gene: 8. Germline loops: CDR1 DFQATT, CDR2 SNEGSKA (reference sequence). CDR3 loop: CSARVVAGVTYEQYF. CDR3 nucleotide sequence: TGCAGTGCTAGAGTTGTTGCGGGAGTTACCTACGAGCAGTACTTC.

There are many counts of this clonotype. The rearrangement uses TRBV3-1 and TRBJ2-7, with no clear D. Trimming left V 2 bases short and J 4 bases short, with 9 bases between. The CDR3 has 13 residues. Germline V gene sequence: CDR1 LGHDT, CDR2 YNNKEL (reference sequence). The CDR3 DNA sequence: TGTGCCAGCAGCCAATTACGTGGTTACGAGCAGTACTTC. As protein: CASSQLRGYEQYF.

The table lists this clonotype with many counts. V is TRBV29-1 and J is TRBJ2-5; D perhaps matches TRBD1 (5 bases). The CDR3 contains 13 residues. Germline V CDR1 and CDR2: SQVTM, ANQGSEA. V was cut by 1 base and J by 5 bases, with 11 bases left in between. CDR3 coding DNA: TGCAGCGTTGAAGGGCATGCAGGGGAGACCCAGTACTTC. This translates into CSVEGHAGETQYF.

The chain carries TRBV12-3 or TRBV12-4 and TRBJ2-2, with D possibly TRBD2 on 6 matching bases. The length of the CDR3 is 17 residues. Trimming took 6 bases from V and 6 from J, leaving 23 bases between them. In DNA, the CDR3 is TGTGCCAGCAGGACTAGAAGGGCCCAAAGGGCCTCCGGGGAGCTGTTTTTT. Translated, it gives CASRTRRAQRASGELFF.

This clonotype came up a few times. A much larger clone sits a single nucleotide away, making a read error possible. The chain has TRBV12-3 or TRBV12-4 and TRBJ2-5, with 8 bases that match TRBD2. CDR3 length equals 17 residues. J was trimmed by 2 bases and V by 1 base; bases with no gene match: 9. CDR3 DNA: TGTGCCAGCAGTTTAGTCGACGGAACTAGCGGTCAAGAGACCCAGTACTTC. Its protein product is CASSLVDGTSGQETQYF.

This clonotype was counted at least ten times. The V and J genes are TRBV3-1 and TRBJ2-7; D gene ambiguous. V lost 4 bases to trimming and J lost 2 bases, with 12 bases between them. CDR1 and CDR2 (germline): LGHDT, YNNKEL (reference sequence). The CDR3 covers 14 residues. Here the CDR3 reads CASSRPDFAYEQYF. CDR3 coding DNA: TGTGCCAGCAGCCGACCCGACTTCGCCTACGAGCAGTACTTC.

At least ten counts were recorded for this clonotype. J is TRBJ2-7 and V is TRBV12-3 or TRBV12-4; no reliable D call. The CDR3 totals 11 residues. V was trimmed by 2 bases and J by 7 bases, leaving 6 bases between them. The CDR3 region is CASSLSLEQYF. DNA for the CDR3: TGTGCCAGCAGTTTAAGCTTGGAGCAGTACTTC.

The chain joins TRBV5-1 to TRBJ2-5; D not resolved. Germline loops: CDR1 SGHRS, CDR2 YFSETQ. Trimming left V 4 bases short and J 3 bases short, with 13 bases between. The CDR3 sequence is 14 residues long. The CDR3, as DNA: TGCGCCAGCAGCCACGTGGTCCAAGAAGAGACCCAGTACTTC. This gives the protein CASSHVVQEETQYF.

This clonotype was seen only once. V and J are TRBV28 and TRBJ2-3; weak D call: TRBD2 (6 bases). The length of the CDR3 is 16 residues. V gave up 8 bases and J gave up 4 bases, with 22 bases separating them. Germline V lookup: CDR1 MDHEN, CDR2 SYDVKM. The CDR3 DNA reads TGTGCCAGCCACGGGAGACATCGGGGAGGCTCAGATACGCAGTATTTT. Its translation is CASHGRHRGGSDTQYF.

This clonotype has just a few counts. This chain joins TRBV4-2 and TRBJ2-7, with 9 nucleotides matching TRBD2. V gave up 1 base and J gave up 3 bases; unmatched junction bases: 4. The CDR3 extends over 15 amino acids. In germline, CDR1 is LGHNA, CDR2 YNFKEQ. This CDR3 reads CASSQVPSGIYEQYF. CDR3 DNA sequence: TGTGCCAGCAGCCAAGTTCCTAGCGGGATCTACGAGCAGTACTTC.

This clonotype has at least ten counts. V is TRBV28 and J is TRBJ2-3; 8 positions agree with TRBD2. V was clipped by 2 bases and J by 1 base; unmatched bases: 2. The germline gives CDR1 MDHEN, CDR2 SYDVKM. The length of the CDR3 is 15 residues. The DNA for the CDR3 is TGTGCCAGCAGTTTAGCGGGAGGCCGCACAGATACGCAGTATTTT. This gives the protein CASSLAGGRTDTQYF.

In this sample, this clonotype turned up a few times. Being one base from a much bigger clone, this may be a read error. J is TRBJ2-1 and V is TRBV5-1; D possibly corresponds to TRBD2 (6 bases). This CDR3 is built from 15 residues. Trimming took 5 bases from V and 9 from J, leaving 21 bases between them. Germline lookup yields CDR1 SGHRS and CDR2 YFSETQ. The CDR3 sequence is CASSPWASDVSEQFF. Written as DNA, the CDR3 is TGCGCCAGCAGTCCATGGGCTAGCGATGTTAGTGAGCAGTTCTTC.

In this sample, this clonotype turned up many times. The rearrangement joins TRBV15 to TRBJ2-7, with 11 positions matching TRBD2. Germline V gene sequence: CDR1 LNHNV, CDR2 YYDKDF (reference sequence). The CDR3 is 16 amino acids. V lost 1 base, J lost 3 bases, and 5 bases stayed unmatched. The CDR3 reads CATSRVAGLADYEQYF. The CDR3 DNA is TGTGCCACCAGCAGAGTTGCGGGACTAGCGGACTACGAGCAGTACTTC.

The chain links TRBV20-1 to TRBJ1-5, with D maybe TRBD1 (5 bases). CDR1 is DFQATT, CDR2 SNEGSKA, per germline (reference sequence). The CDR3 consists of 16 residues. V gave up 0 bases and J gave up 0 bases, with 12 bases separating them. CDR3 nucleotides: TGCAGTGCTAGAGAGGGGGTGGGCTATAGCAATCAGCCCCAGCATTTT. The encoded protein is CSAREGVGYSNQPQHF.